This T cell receptor (beta chain) was captured by sequencing in a study of beta chain features in type 1 diabetes. This clone has just one count. What it binds is unknown. General study points: Moderate yet significant TCRB CDR3 shortening was seen in Type 1 diabetes patients in all four CD4+ subsets.

Sorting based on CD45RO/CCR7/CD25/CD127/CD95/CD27 separated CD4+ naive, central memory, regulatory and stem cell-like memory cells. The investigators reverse transcribed all of the isolated RNA, so they sequenced expressed TCRB transcripts. Here immunoSEQ multiplex PCR was the method, and the copy in TCRdb shows in-frame clones only, minus some. The sample shows a few hundred thousand clones, roughly 20% of them seen only once. Sequencing was done on a sample of naive CD4+ T cells from blood. The TCR comes from a woman aged 40 to 50 with type 1 diabetes.

The CDR3 nucleotides are TGTGCCACCAGCCCCCCGGGGGTGGGACAAGAGACCCAGTACTTC. Protein: CATSPPGVGQETQYF. The V and J genes are TRBV15 and TRBJ2-5; perhaps TRBD2 as D (6 bases). The CDR3 covers 15 residues. CDR1 and CDR2 from the germline V gene are LNHNV and YYDKDF (reference sequence). V lost 5 bases to trimming and J lost 2 bases, with 15 bases between them.